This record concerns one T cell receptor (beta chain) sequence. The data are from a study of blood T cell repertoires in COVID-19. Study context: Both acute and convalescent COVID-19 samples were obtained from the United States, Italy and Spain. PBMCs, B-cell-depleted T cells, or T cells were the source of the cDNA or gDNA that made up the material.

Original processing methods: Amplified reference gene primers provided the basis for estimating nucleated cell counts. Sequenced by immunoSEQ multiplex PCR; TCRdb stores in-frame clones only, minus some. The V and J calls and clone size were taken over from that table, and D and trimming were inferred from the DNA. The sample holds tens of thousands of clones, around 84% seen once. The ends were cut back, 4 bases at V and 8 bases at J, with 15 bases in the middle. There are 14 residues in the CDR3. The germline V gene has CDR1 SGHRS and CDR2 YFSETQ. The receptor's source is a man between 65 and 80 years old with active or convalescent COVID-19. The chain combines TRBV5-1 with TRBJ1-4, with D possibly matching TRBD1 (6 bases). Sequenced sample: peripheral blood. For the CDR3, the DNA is TGCGCCAGCAGCCCCACGGGAGGGGGGGAAAAACTGTTTTTT. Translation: CASSPTGGGEKLFF.